Below, 31 T cell receptor beta chains from the same sample are listed, as sequenced in a study of blood T cells in healthy people across ages. A second about 6 to 11 cycle PCR used barcoded and J-beta primers. TCRdb passed the 5' RACE reads through MiXCR, listing each CDR3 protein once. The table includes about 1.7 million distinct CDR3 sequences, over 25% detected once. Specimen: blood. These receptor sequences come from a woman younger than 45 in good health.

This clonotype was counted ten times or more. The V call is TRBV7-6, the J call TRBJ2-7; TRBD1 matches at 8 bases. CDR1 SGHVS and CDR2 FNYEAQ come from the germline V gene. J gave up 4 bases and V 1 base, and 3 bases lay outside the gene matches. The CDR3 has 14 amino acids. CDR3 amino acids: CASSLGTGRYEQYF. The CDR3 DNA reads TGTGCCAGCAGCTTAGGGACAGGGAGGTACGAGCAGTACTTC.

Note on this clonotype: The junction departs from the called germline gene at one end, perhaps through a read error. V usage is TRBV3-1 and J usage is TRBJ1-5; a weak D match, TRBD1 (5 bases). The CDR3 length is 14 residues. CDR1 and CDR2 (germline): LGHDT, YNNKEL (reference sequence). CDR3 bases: TGTACCAGCAGCCCCGGGGGACGGGGCCAGCCCCAGCATTTT. Protein sequence: CTSSPGGRGQPQHF. Full variable domain (missing parts from reference TRBV3-1 and TRBJ1-5): DTAVSQTPKYLVTQMGNDKSIKCEQNLGHDTMYWYKQDSKKFLKIMFSYNNKELIINETVPNRFSPKSPDKAHLNLHINSLELGDSAVYFCTSSPGGRGQPQHFGDGTRLSIL.

This clonotype was seen repeatedly, ten times or more. The V gene is TRBV27, the J gene TRBJ1-2, with 7 bases fitting TRBD1. This CDR3 has 20 residues. Per germline, CDR1 MNHEY and CDR2 SMNVEV (reference sequence). After removal of 4 bases from V and 1 base from J, the junction contained 21 bases not matched to a gene. CDR3 sequence: CASSSARTGQTTPINYGYTF. Here the CDR3 DNA reads TGTGCCAGCAGTTCCGCCCGGACAGGCCAAACAACGCCAATTAACTATGGCTACACCTTC.

This chain uses TRBV11-2 with TRBJ1-2, with TRBD1 matching over 9 bases. Germline lookup yields CDR1 SGHAT and CDR2 FQNNGV. J lost 7 bases, V lost 0 bases, and 9 bases had no gene match. The CDR3 has 16 amino acids. The CDR3 spells CASSLDATGGRGGYTF. As DNA, the CDR3 is TGTGCCAGCAGCTTAGACGCGACAGGGGGACGTGGTGGCTACACCTTC.

The J gene is TRBJ2-1, the V gene TRBV14; D is uncertain. With 3 bases removed from V and 8 bases from J, the gap between germline ends came to 17 bases. This CDR3 has 15 residues. CDR1 and CDR2 (germline): SGHDN, FVKESK. CDR3 sequence: CASSHKQELSDEQFF. The CDR3 DNA reads TGTGCCAGCAGCCACAAGCAGGAGCTTTCGGATGAGCAGTTCTTC.

Ten or more counts support this clonotype. The genes are TRBV12-3 or TRBV12-4 and TRBJ2-3; D possibly matches TRBD1 or TRBD2 (5 bases each). The CDR3 has 13 residues. V lost 6 bases and J lost 4, with 11 bases in between. The CDR3 here is CASSLSGPDTQYF. The CDR3 nucleotides read TGTGCCAGCAGCTTATCGGGGCCAGATACGCAGTATTTT.

The chain carries TRBV5-1 and TRBJ2-3, with D uncertain. V was cut by 0 bases and J by 1 base, with 15 bases left in between. Germline CDR1 reads SGHRS; CDR2 reads YFSETQ. The CDR3 sequence is 17 residues long. CDR3 amino acids: CASSLEVLSSGTDTQYF. CDR3 coding DNA: TGCGCCAGCAGCTTGGAGGTGTTGTCGTCGGGCACAGATACGCAGTATTTT. The full variable domain, its missing parts supplied by reference TRBV5-1 and TRBJ2-3, is KAGVTQTPRYLIKTRGQQVTLSCSPISGHRSVSWYQQTPGQGLQFLFEYFSETQRNKGNFPGRFSGRQFSNSRSEMNVSTLELGDSALYLCASSLEVLSSGTDTQYFGPGTRLTVL.

The chain uses TRBV5-1 and TRBJ2-7; TRBD1 is a possible D gene (5 bases). In germline, CDR1 is SGHRS, CDR2 YFSETQ. V shed 0 bases and J shed 3 bases, with 16 bases lying between them. The CDR3 has 16 residues. CDR3 residues: CASSLGHRPAYYEQYF. The CDR3 DNA follows: TGCGCCAGCAGCTTGGGCCACAGGCCGGCCTACTACGAGCAGTACTTC.

The chain links TRBV20-1 to TRBJ1-2; D is possibly TRBD1 (5 bases). The CDR3 spans 15 residues. V was trimmed by 3 bases and J by 2 bases, leaving 16 bases between them. Germline V gene lookup returns CDR1 DFQATT and CDR2 SNEGSKA (reference sequence). Here the CDR3 DNA reads TGCAGTGCTAGCCCCGAGGTTTGGGGGAACTATGGCTACACCTTC. Translated: CSASPEVWGNYGYTF.

The table lists this clonotype with a few counts. A much bigger clone sits one base away, suggesting this may be a read error. V is TRBV4-3 and J is TRBJ2-7, with D possibly TRBD2 on 5 matching bases. Germline assignment: CDR1 LGHNA and CDR2 YSLEER. V was clipped by 2 bases and J by 7 bases, with 15 bases between them. This CDR3 spans 14 amino acids. The CDR3 DNA follows: TGCGCCAGCAGCCAATTCTCGAGGGCAGAAGAGCAGTACTTC. It codes for CASSQFSRAEEQYF.

With respect to this clonotype: One base away lies a much larger clone, so this may be a sequencing read error. V gene TRBV12-3 or TRBV12-4 combines with J gene TRBJ2-7, with D perhaps TRBD1 (6 bases). This CDR3 is built from 13 residues. Trimming stripped 6 bases from V and 3 bases from J, with 12 bases between. The CDR3: CASSIDRSYEQYF. The DNA for the CDR3 is TGTGCCAGCAGCATAGACAGGAGCTACGAGCAGTACTTC.

This clonotype was counted a few times. The V call is TRBV20-1, the J call TRBJ2-7; tentatively, D is TRBD2 (5 bases). The germline V gene encodes CDR1 DFQATT and CDR2 SNEGSKA (reference sequence). The length of the CDR3 is 17 residues. The V and J ends lost 3 bases and 0 bases respectively, with 21 bases between them. The CDR3: CSARSSGKGLYSYEQYF. Here the CDR3 DNA reads TGCAGTGCTAGGAGTTCGGGGAAGGGTCTATACTCCTACGAGCAGTACTTC.

This clonotype was recorded many times. At one end, the junction sequence differs from germline, possibly due to a read error. This rearrangement joins TRBV5-1 to TRBJ2-7; no clear D gene. This CDR3 spans 13 amino acids. Germline V gene sequence: CDR1 SGHRS, CDR2 YFSETQ. CDR3 amino acids: CASSLDLSYEQYF. DNA of the CDR3: TGTGCCAGCAGCTTAGACCTCTCCTACGAGCAGTACTTC.

A few counts support this clonotype. The rearrangement joins TRBV10-1 to TRBJ2-4, with D perhaps matching TRBD1 (7 bases). The J call may be incorrect, as the DNA end agrees better with TRBJ2-7. This CDR3 comprises 12 residues. Germline V lookup: CDR1 WNHNN, CDR2 SYGVQD (reference sequence). CDR3 DNA sequence: TGCGCCAGCAGGGAGGGGGCCTGCGAGCAGTACTTC. Translated: CASREGACEQYF.

The chain has TRBV7-2 and TRBJ2-3; no reliable D call. From germline, CDR1 is SGHTA and CDR2 FQGNSA. The CDR3 extends over 16 amino acids. V was cut by 1 base and J by 2 bases, with 13 bases left in between. CDR3 residues: CASSLGRRRYTDTQYF. CDR3 DNA: TGTGCCAGCAGCTTAGGACGCAGGCGGTACACAGATACGCAGTATTTT.

The rearrangement links TRBV18 to TRBJ2-5; D is perhaps TRBD2 (6 bases). This CDR3 region has 14 residues. Trimming shortened V by 5 bases and J by 4 bases, and 14 bases separated the two germline ends. The germline CDR1 and CDR2 sequences are KGHSH and LQKENI. CDR3 nucleotides: TGTGCCAGCTCAAGTCGGGAGAATCCAGAGACCCAGTACTTC. Amino acid sequence: CASSSRENPETQYF. The full variable domain, completed using reference TRBV18 and TRBJ2-5, is NAGVMQNPRHLVRRRGQEARLRCSPMKGHSHVYWYRQLPEEGLKFMVYLQKENIIDESGMPKERFSAEFPKEGPSILRIQQVVRGDSAAYFCASSSRENPETQYFGPGTRLLVL.

V is TRBV10-3 and J is TRBJ2-3; TRBD2 matches at 7 bases. This CDR3 contains 14 residues. J was trimmed by 2 bases and V by 6 bases; bases with no gene match: 5. Germline V gives CDR1 ENHRY, CDR2 SYGVKD. In DNA, the CDR3 is TGTGCCATCAGCCAGCGGGATGACACAGATACGCAGTATTTT. Translating it yields CAISQRDDTDTQYF.

Remarks on this clonotype: A read error may be the cause here, since a much bigger clone is one base away. The chain uses TRBV7-2 and TRBJ2-7; D remains unclear. This CDR3 region has 12 residues. Germline V gene sequence: CDR1 SGHTA, CDR2 FQGNSA. This chain's CDR3 is CAGSPYLYEQYF. Written as DNA, the CDR3 is TGTGCCGGCAGCCCGTACCTCTACGAGCAGTACTTC.

V is TRBV20-1 and J is TRBJ1-5; D uncertain. CDR3 size: 13 residues. The V end was cut by 3 bases, the J end by 5 bases, with 11 bases between. Germline CDR1 reads DFQATT; CDR2 reads SNEGSKA (reference sequence). CDR3 sequence reads: CSARRQRDQPQHF. As DNA, the CDR3 is TGCAGTGCTAGGAGGCAGAGGGATCAGCCCCAGCATTTT.

In regard to this clonotype: This may come from a read error, since a much larger clone is one base off. The chain combines TRBV2 with TRBJ2-7; D might be TRBD2 (6 bases). The CDR3 consists of 14 residues. The germline CDR1 and CDR2 sequences are SNHLY and FYNNEI. The V and J ends lost 11 bases and 2 bases respectively, with 19 bases between them. CDR3 in DNA: TGTGCCGGCTCACCGGGACTCCTGACCTACGAGCAGTACTTC. Translated, it gives CAGSPGLLTYEQYF.

The chain carries TRBV3-1 and TRBJ1-2; no clear D gene. CDR1 is LGHDT and CDR2 is YNNKEL in the germline V gene (reference sequence). The CDR3 contains 15 residues. V gave up 1 base and J gave up 1 base, with 10 bases separating them. The CDR3 is CASSQGGFINYGYTF. The CDR3 DNA reads as TGTGCCAGCAGCCAAGGGGGATTCATTAACTATGGCTACACCTTC. Filled out from reference TRBV3-1 and TRBJ1-2, the complete variable domain reads DTAVSQTPKYLVTQMGNDKSIKCEQNLGHDTMYWYKQDSKKFLKIMFSYNNKELIINETVPNRFSPKSPDKAHLNLHINSLELGDSAVYFCASSQGGFINYGYTFGSGTRLTVV.

The chain has TRBV2 and TRBJ2-5; weak D call: TRBD2 (7 bases). The J call is doubtful: the DNA matches TRBJ2-7 better. This CDR3 is 17 amino acids long. CDR1 and CDR2 from the germline V gene are SNHLY and FYNNEI. CDR3 sequence: CASSEEVEASGGGEQYF. The CDR3 DNA follows: TGTGCCAGCAGTGAAGAGGTGGAGGCTAGCGGAGGGGGCGAGCAGTACTTC.

This sequence joins TRBV9 and TRBJ2-1; D gene ambiguous. Germline CDR1 SGDLS, CDR2 YYNGEE. V dropped 6 bases and J dropped 0 bases, with 13 bases sitting between them. The CDR3 spans 15 residues. DNA of the CDR3: TGTGCCAGCACCCCCGGGCTTAGCTCCTACAATGAGCAGTTCTTC. Translation gives CASTPGLSSYNEQFF.

This chain connects TRBV7-9 to TRBJ2-3; 12 bases are a match to TRBD2. Germline V gene sequence: CDR1 SEHNR, CDR2 FQNEAQ (reference sequence). The V segment lost 1 base and the J segment 3 bases; nucleotides outside the gene matches: 2. This CDR3 region has 16 residues. CDR3 protein: CASSLGTSGKTDTQYF. The CDR3 DNA is TGTGCCAGCAGCTTAGGGACTAGCGGGAAAACAGATACGCAGTATTTT.

The chain links TRBV20-1 to TRBJ1-2, with D tentatively TRBD1 (5 bases). The CDR3 covers 14 residues. Germline lookup yields CDR1 DFQATT and CDR2 SNEGSKA (reference sequence). The V and J ends lost 3 bases and 1 base respectively, with 12 bases between them. CDR3 sequence reads: CSASTGTVNYGYTF. CDR3 DNA sequence: TGCAGTGCTAGTACCGGGACGGTTAACTATGGCTACACCTTC.

Only a few counts were recorded for this clonotype. CDR3 in amino acids: CASSQVSGQRDEQYF. The CDR3 coding sequence is TGCGCCAGCAGCCAAGTTTCGGGACAGCGGGACGAGCAGTACTTC. V usage is TRBV4-1 and J usage is TRBJ2-7, with D perhaps matching TRBD1 (7 bases). Trimming removed 1 base from V and 5 bases from J, with 15 bases in between. The CDR3 covers 15 residues. The V gene's germline CDR1 is MGHRA and CDR2 YSYEKL.

Only a few counts were recorded for this clonotype. This sequence joins TRBV5-1 and TRBJ2-4; 7 bases fit TRBD2. The V gene end was trimmed by 4 bases and the J gene end by 3 bases; junction bases not matched to a gene: 4. The length of the CDR3 is 14 residues. The germline CDR1 and CDR2 sequences are SGHRS and YFSETQ. The CDR3 sequence: CASSPGEGKNIQYF. The CDR3 DNA is TGCGCCAGCAGCCCGGGGGAGGGCAAAAACATTCAGTACTTC.

This chain joins TRBV7-2 and TRBJ2-7, with 10 bases that match TRBD1. The ends lost 0 bases at V and 5 bases at J; junction bases unmatched: 4. The CDR3 extends over 15 amino acids. Germline values: CDR1 SGHTA, CDR2 FQGNSA. This CDR3 is CASSLAGQGGHEQYF. CDR3 sequence (DNA): TGTGCCAGCAGCTTAGCTGGACAGGGGGGCCACGAGCAGTACTTC.

This clonotype showed up just a few times. The chain employs TRBV5-1 and TRBJ1-5, with TRBD1 identical over 8 bases. V shed 3 bases, J shed 9 bases, and the junction held 8 bases outside the gene matches. Germline V gives CDR1 SGHRS, CDR2 YFSETQ. The CDR3 length is 14 residues. The CDR3 sequence: CASSYGQGNGPQHF. The CDR3 DNA is TGCGCCAGCAGCTACGGACAGGGCAACGGGCCCCAGCATTTT.

This clonotype was recorded a few times. The chain links TRBV29-1 to TRBJ1-1; D remains ambiguous. V was trimmed by 2 bases and J by 0 bases, leaving 10 bases between them. Germline-derived CDR1 and CDR2 are SQVTM and ANQGSEA. This CDR3 has 14 amino acids. The CDR3 region is CSVESGPLNTEAFF. The CDR3 nucleotides read TGCAGCGTTGAATCCGGGCCGCTGAACACTGAAGCTTTCTTT.

This clonotype appeared a few times. The chain carries TRBV6-2 or TRBV6-3 and TRBJ1-5, with 7 bases aligning to TRBD1. Germline trimming cut 5 bases from V and 6 bases from J; bases unmatched to any gene: 7. The CDR3 runs to 14 residues. Germline V gives CDR1 MNHEY, CDR2 SVGEGT. The CDR3 region has the DNA TGTGCCAGCAGTCGGGGGGCAGGGGGTCAGCCCCAGCATTTT. It encodes CASSRGAGGQPQHF.